This entry describes one T cell receptor (beta chain). Profiled with immunoSEQ multiplex PCR; TCRdb holds only in-frame clones, not every one. The sample includes roughly 28,000 clones, 80% to 90% of them seen just once. The sample originates from a study of T cells in localized non-small cell lung cancer. Trimming took off 2 bases at V and 5 bases at J, with 9 bases between the two ends. CDR1 is MNHEY, CDR2 SVGAGI, per germline. CDR3 length equals 14 residues. The specimen comprised peripheral blood, sampled before any cancer treatment. This TCR derives from an older male donor with stage I lung adenocarcinoma. The chain combines TRBV6-5 with TRBJ1-4; unclear D gene. The CDR3 region is CASSYRGENEKLFF. The CDR3 nucleotides are TGTGCCAGCAGTTACCGGGGAGAAAATGAAAAACTGTTTTTT.